One and the same sample provided the 30 T cell receptor beta chains below, sequenced in a study of T cell changes during pregnancy in multiple sclerosis (dated by TCRdb to between 2018 and 2020). The method behind the library was the immunoSEQ multiplex PCR assay. TCRdb carries this immuneACCESS record with in-frame sequences only. Its versions omit some clonotypes, under half of them owing to an unresolved V gene in the studies checked, with the rest unexplained. This sample lists tens of thousands of clones; around nine tenths were detected once. About 0.4% of the sample is taken by the ten largest. Source: CD4+ T cells from peripheral blood mononuclear cells, taken in the second trimester of pregnancy. These receptors were obtained from a female donor in good health, enrolled as a control in a pregnancy study.

This rearrangement joins TRBV18 to TRBJ2-7; TRBD1 matches at 11 bases. J lost 4 bases, V lost 2 bases, and 4 bases had no gene match. The CDR3 extends over 15 amino acids. Per germline, CDR1 KGHSH and CDR2 LQKENI. For the CDR3, the DNA is TGTGCCAGCTCACCAGCCGGGACAGGGGGTTACGAGCAGTACTTC. It codes for CASSPAGTGGYEQYF.

The chain employs TRBV30 and TRBJ2-7; 9 nucleotides line up with TRBD2. V shed 4 bases, J shed 2 bases, and the junction held 3 bases outside the gene matches. In germline, CDR1 is GTSNPN, CDR2 SVGIG (reference sequence). This CDR3 contains 13 residues. CDR3 bases: TGTGCCTGGACGGCGGGGGGGCCCTACGAGCAGTACTTC. Amino acid sequence: CAWTAGGPYEQYF.

Here the CDR3 DNA reads TGTGCCAGCAGTTACTCCAGACAGGGGGCACCCCACGAGCAGTACTTC. It is translated as CASSYSRQGAPHEQYF. This chain links TRBV6-5 with TRBJ2-7, with 10 bases lining up with TRBD1. The V gene's germline CDR1 is MNHEY and CDR2 SVGAGI. The length of the CDR3 is 16 residues. The J segment lost 5 bases and the V segment lost 0 bases, leaving 7 bases of the junction unmatched.

This sequence joins TRBV19 and TRBJ2-4; 10 nucleotides align to TRBD2. With V trimmed by 5 bases and J by 2 bases, 3 bases remained unmatched. The CDR3 sequence is 15 residues long. The germline V gene encodes CDR1 LNHDA and CDR2 SQIVND (reference sequence). DNA of the CDR3: TGTGCCAGTAGTCCTAGCGGGAGTCCCAAAAACATTCAGTACTTC. Protein sequence: CASSPSGSPKNIQYF.

The rearrangement joins TRBV7-2 to TRBJ2-7, with TRBD2 as a possible D gene (6 bases). Germline V CDR1 and CDR2: SGHTA, FQGNSA. This CDR3 comprises 14 residues. V gave up 5 bases and J gave up 4 bases, with 15 bases separating them. In DNA, the CDR3 is TGTGCCAGCAGCCTCGGACTAAAGGCGTACGAGCAGTACTTC. Translation gives CASSLGLKAYEQYF. The full variable domain, with the rest looked up from reference TRBV7-2 and TRBJ2-7, is GAGVSQSPSNKVTEKGKDVELRCDPISGHTALYWYRQSLGQGLEFLIYFQGNSAPDKSGLPSDRFSAERTGGSVSTLTIQRTQQEDSAVYLCASSLGLKAYEQYFGPGTRLTVT.

This sequence joins TRBV7-2 and TRBJ1-5; D is unresolved. CDR3 size: 12 residues. Germline CDR1 is SGHTA and CDR2 is FQGNSA. V lost 2 bases and J lost 9, with 8 bases in between. The CDR3: CASSLYEWPQHF. The CDR3 region has the DNA TGTGCCAGCAGCTTATATGAGTGGCCCCAGCATTTT.

There are a few counts of this clone. The chain combines TRBV5-4 with TRBJ2-4; 9 bases map to TRBD1. Germline-derived CDR1 and CDR2 are SGHNT and YYREEE (reference sequence). The length of the CDR3 is 15 residues. Trimming cost V 3 bases and J 5 bases; bases outside gene matches: 6. The CDR3 DNA is TGTGCCAGCAGCTCCGGACAGGGGTCCGAAAACATTCAGTACTTC. It is translated as CASSSGQGSENIQYF.

The rearrangement uses TRBV5-1 and TRBJ2-3; D possibly corresponds to TRBD2 (7 bases). The CDR3 loop spans 14 amino acids. The germline gives CDR1 SGHRS, CDR2 YFSETQ. The V end lost 0 bases, the J end lost 4 bases, and 9 bases lay between the germline ends. The CDR3 DNA reads TGCGCCAGCAGCTTGGAGGGGGGGCCAGATACGCAGTATTTT. It yields the protein CASSLEGGPDTQYF.

V and J are TRBV14 and TRBJ1-1; a weak D match, TRBD1 (6 bases). Germline loops: CDR1 SGHDN, CDR2 FVKESK. The length of the CDR3 is 15 residues. V lost 4 bases and J lost 1, with 13 bases in between. CDR3 DNA: TGTGCCAGCAGCCCGGGGACATTGGGGAACACTGAAGCTTTCTTT. Encoded protein: CASSPGTLGNTEAFF.

The CDR3 DNA is TGTGCCAGCAGCTTGTTTCTGGCAGGAGGGTACACTGAAGCTTTCTTT. Its protein product is CASSLFLAGGYTEAFF. V usage is TRBV5-6 and J usage is TRBJ1-1; no reliable D call. Trimming cost V 1 base and J 3 bases, with 16 bases left between them. CDR1 is SGHDT, CDR2 YYEEEE, per germline. This CDR3 has 16 residues.

The CDR3 loop reads CASRSTVNQPQHF. CDR3 DNA: TGCGCCAGCAGGTCTACAGTGAATCAGCCCCAGCATTTT. The chain uses TRBV10-2 and TRBJ1-5; no reliable D call. In germline, CDR1 is WSHSY, CDR2 SAAADI. The CDR3 consists of 13 residues. The V end lost 6 bases, the J end lost 4 bases, and 10 bases lay between the germline ends.

The genes are TRBV6-4 and TRBJ2-5, with 11 bases identical to TRBD2. CDR1 is MRHNA and CDR2 is SNTAGT in the germline V gene. This CDR3 contains 17 residues. The V segment lost 2 bases and the J segment 5 bases; nucleotides outside the gene matches: 10. CDR3 in DNA: TGTGCCAGCAGTGACCCGGGGCTAGCGGGGGGAGGGGAGACCCAGTACTTC. Translated, it gives CASSDPGLAGGGETQYF.

J is TRBJ2-5 and V is TRBV7-9, with 8 bases fitting TRBD1. The CDR3 spans 14 residues. Germline trimming cut 5 bases from V and 4 bases from J; bases unmatched to any gene: 6. The germline gives CDR1 SEHNR, CDR2 FQNEAQ (reference sequence). CDR3 bases: TGTGCCAGCAGCCAAACAGGGGGTGGAGAGACCCAGTACTTC. This codes for CASSQTGGGETQYF.

This rearrangement joins TRBV2 to TRBJ2-2; 7 nucleotides align to TRBD1. This CDR3 contains 22 residues. CDR1 and CDR2 from the germline V gene are SNHLY and FYNNEI. Trimming removed 0 bases from V and 8 bases from J; junction bases left unmatched: 27. The CDR3 reads CASSEARQGTRTRGRLAGELFF. The CDR3, as DNA: TGTGCCAGCAGTGAAGCCCGACAGGGCACCCGAACAAGAGGTCGTCTTGCTGGGGAGCTGTTTTTT.

J is TRBJ1-1 and V is TRBV7-2, with D possibly TRBD1 on 5 matching bases. The CDR3 has 15 amino acids. Deletions cut 1 base from V and 5 bases from J, with 14 bases between. Germline CDR1 reads SGHTA; CDR2 reads FQGNSA. The CDR3 is CASSLVRGIRTEAFF. The CDR3, as DNA: TGTGCCAGCAGCTTAGTTCGGGGGATCCGTACTGAAGCTTTCTTT.

V usage is TRBV10-2 and J usage is TRBJ2-3; 7 nucleotides agree with TRBD1. This CDR3 region has 17 residues. Germline CDR1 and CDR2: WSHSY and SAAADI. With 7 bases clipped from V and 0 bases from J, the junction kept 13 bases outside the gene matches. Written as DNA, the CDR3 is TGCGCCAGCACGCTCGGAACAGGGGAGAGGAGCACAGATACGCAGTATTTT. It is translated as CASTLGTGERSTDTQYF.

This chain joins TRBV5-1 and TRBJ2-2; D is unclear. Germline V CDR1 and CDR2: SGHRS, YFSETQ. There are 13 residues in the CDR3. V was pared by 2 bases and J by 1 base, with 3 bases between. The CDR3 is CASSFLNTGELFF. The DNA for the CDR3 is TGCGCCAGCAGCTTTCTGAACACCGGGGAGCTGTTTTTT.

The chain joins TRBV19 to TRBJ1-5; possible D gene TRBD1, 5 bases. CDR1 is LNHDA and CDR2 is SQIVND in the germline V gene (reference sequence). CDR3 length: 15 residues. The V gene lost 1 base and the J gene lost 2 bases, with 9 bases spanning the gap. CDR3 residues: CASSIVQQGNQPQHF. CDR3 in DNA: TGTGCCAGTAGTATAGTGCAACAGGGCAATCAGCCCCAGCATTTT.

The chain links TRBV10-3 to TRBJ2-1, with TRBD2 matching 10 bases. From germline, CDR1 is ENHRY and CDR2 SYGVKD. J was trimmed by 10 bases and V by 0 bases; bases with no gene match: 3. This CDR3 has 14 amino acids. The CDR3 is CAISESTSGSEQFF. CDR3 sequence (DNA): TGTGCCATCAGTGAGTCGACTAGCGGGTCCGAGCAGTTCTTC.

V and J are TRBV7-6 and TRBJ2-7; a weak D match, TRBD2 (6 bases). CDR3 length: 13 residues. The germline V gene encodes CDR1 SGHVS and CDR2 FNYEAQ. The V end lost 10 bases, the J end lost 3 bases, and 16 bases lay between the germline ends. The CDR3 DNA follows: TGTGCCATCCCTCCGGGACTTCACTACGAGCAGTACTTC. Encoded protein: CAIPPGLHYEQYF.

The chain links TRBV6-1 to TRBJ1-5, with TRBD1 identical over 7 bases. V shed 6 bases and J 4 bases; nucleotides not matched to a gene: 6. The CDR3 covers 14 residues. The germline V gene encodes CDR1 MNHNS and CDR2 SASEGT. CDR3 region: CASRDGTVNQPQHF. The DNA for the CDR3 is TGTGCCAGCAGGGACGGGACAGTAAATCAGCCCCAGCATTTT.

The chain combines TRBV27 with TRBJ1-5; D remains ambiguous. The germline V and J ends were trimmed by 8 bases and 7 bases, with 12 bases remaining between them. Germline-derived CDR1 and CDR2 are MNHEY and SMNVEV (reference sequence). CDR3 size: 12 residues. The CDR3 spells CASSQRNQPQHF. Here the CDR3 DNA reads TGTGCCAGCTCCCAGCGGAACCAGCCCCAGCATTTT.

This clone was observed a single time. The chain joins TRBV10-3 to TRBJ2-1; the match to TRBD2 covers 13 bases. This CDR3 is 15 amino acids long. Germline CDR1 and CDR2: ENHRY and SYGVKD. V lost 6 bases, J lost 4 bases, and 3 bases stayed unmatched. The CDR3 spells CAIRTSGGIYNEQFF. The DNA of the CDR3 is TGTGCCATCAGGACTAGCGGGGGGATTTACAATGAGCAGTTCTTC.

The V gene is TRBV29-1, the J gene TRBJ1-4, with D maybe TRBD1 (6 bases). Trimming removed 7 bases from V and 0 bases from J, with 21 bases in between. Germline V CDR1 and CDR2: SQVTM, ANQGSEA. This CDR3 is 17 amino acids long. This CDR3 reads CSAAHSRQAATNEKLFF. CDR3 nucleotide sequence: TGCAGCGCGGCCCATTCACGACAGGCAGCAACTAATGAAAAACTGTTTTTT.

In DNA, the CDR3 is TGCGCCAGCAGCCCCCGGGACTCTAACTATGGCTACACCTTC. Protein sequence: CASSPRDSNYGYTF. The rearrangement links TRBV5-1 to TRBJ1-2; D possibly corresponds to TRBD1 (5 bases). The CDR3 covers 14 residues. The germline gives CDR1 SGHRS, CDR2 YFSETQ. V shed 4 bases and J shed 0 bases, with 10 bases lying between them.

The V and J genes are TRBV13 and TRBJ2-7; tentatively, D is TRBD1 (7 bases). CDR3 size: 15 residues. V was pared by 5 bases and J by 2 bases, with 16 bases between. Germline V gives CDR1 PRHDT, CDR2 FYEKMQ (reference sequence). The DNA of the CDR3 is TGTGCCAGCAGCATGGCGGGGACAGCTACCTACGAGCAGTACTTC. Translation gives CASSMAGTATYEQYF.

This chain links TRBV9 with TRBJ2-2; possibly TRBD2 for D (5 bases). The germline gives CDR1 SGDLS, CDR2 YYNGEE. The CDR3 loop spans 14 amino acids. The germline V and J ends were trimmed by 0 bases and 8 bases, with 11 bases remaining between them. CDR3 sequence: CASSVVAGEGELFF. DNA for the CDR3: TGTGCCAGCAGCGTAGTCGCGGGCGAAGGGGAGCTGTTTTTT.

The chain carries TRBV6-1 and TRBJ1-4; 8 positions agree with TRBD1. Germline V gene lookup returns CDR1 MNHNS and CDR2 SASEGT. V dropped 1 base and J dropped 7; count of bases not matched to a gene: 5. The CDR3 is made up of 15 amino acids. CDR3 region: CASSEVGQGSEKLFF. In DNA form, the CDR3 reads TGTGCCAGCAGTGAAGTTGGACAGGGTAGTGAAAAACTGTTTTTT.

V and J are TRBV2 and TRBJ2-2; TRBD1 matches 7 bases. Trimming at V came to 6 bases and at J to 4 bases, leaving 5 bases not matched to a gene. Germline CDR1 is SNHLY and CDR2 is FYNNEI. The CDR3 contains 14 residues. CDR3 sequence reads: CASRLDRSTGELFF. CDR3 nucleotides: TGTGCCAGCAGGCTGGACAGGAGCACCGGGGAGCTGTTTTTT.

This clone is a singleton in its sample. The CDR3 protein is CSAGAKGYTF. The CDR3 DNA sequence: TGCAGCGCGGGTGCGAAAGGCTACACCTTC. This chain connects TRBV29-1 to TRBJ1-2; D gene ambiguous. Germline V gene sequence: CDR1 SQVTM, CDR2 ANQGSEA. The CDR3 loop spans 10 amino acids. V gave up 7 bases and J gave up 8 bases, with 11 bases separating them. The full variable domain, completed using reference TRBV29-1 and TRBJ1-2, is SAVISQKPSRDICQRGTSLTIQCQVDSQVTMMFWYRQQPGQSLTLIATANQGSEATYESGFVIDKFPISRPNLTFSTLTVSNMSPEDSSIYLCSAGAKGYTFGSGTRLTVV.